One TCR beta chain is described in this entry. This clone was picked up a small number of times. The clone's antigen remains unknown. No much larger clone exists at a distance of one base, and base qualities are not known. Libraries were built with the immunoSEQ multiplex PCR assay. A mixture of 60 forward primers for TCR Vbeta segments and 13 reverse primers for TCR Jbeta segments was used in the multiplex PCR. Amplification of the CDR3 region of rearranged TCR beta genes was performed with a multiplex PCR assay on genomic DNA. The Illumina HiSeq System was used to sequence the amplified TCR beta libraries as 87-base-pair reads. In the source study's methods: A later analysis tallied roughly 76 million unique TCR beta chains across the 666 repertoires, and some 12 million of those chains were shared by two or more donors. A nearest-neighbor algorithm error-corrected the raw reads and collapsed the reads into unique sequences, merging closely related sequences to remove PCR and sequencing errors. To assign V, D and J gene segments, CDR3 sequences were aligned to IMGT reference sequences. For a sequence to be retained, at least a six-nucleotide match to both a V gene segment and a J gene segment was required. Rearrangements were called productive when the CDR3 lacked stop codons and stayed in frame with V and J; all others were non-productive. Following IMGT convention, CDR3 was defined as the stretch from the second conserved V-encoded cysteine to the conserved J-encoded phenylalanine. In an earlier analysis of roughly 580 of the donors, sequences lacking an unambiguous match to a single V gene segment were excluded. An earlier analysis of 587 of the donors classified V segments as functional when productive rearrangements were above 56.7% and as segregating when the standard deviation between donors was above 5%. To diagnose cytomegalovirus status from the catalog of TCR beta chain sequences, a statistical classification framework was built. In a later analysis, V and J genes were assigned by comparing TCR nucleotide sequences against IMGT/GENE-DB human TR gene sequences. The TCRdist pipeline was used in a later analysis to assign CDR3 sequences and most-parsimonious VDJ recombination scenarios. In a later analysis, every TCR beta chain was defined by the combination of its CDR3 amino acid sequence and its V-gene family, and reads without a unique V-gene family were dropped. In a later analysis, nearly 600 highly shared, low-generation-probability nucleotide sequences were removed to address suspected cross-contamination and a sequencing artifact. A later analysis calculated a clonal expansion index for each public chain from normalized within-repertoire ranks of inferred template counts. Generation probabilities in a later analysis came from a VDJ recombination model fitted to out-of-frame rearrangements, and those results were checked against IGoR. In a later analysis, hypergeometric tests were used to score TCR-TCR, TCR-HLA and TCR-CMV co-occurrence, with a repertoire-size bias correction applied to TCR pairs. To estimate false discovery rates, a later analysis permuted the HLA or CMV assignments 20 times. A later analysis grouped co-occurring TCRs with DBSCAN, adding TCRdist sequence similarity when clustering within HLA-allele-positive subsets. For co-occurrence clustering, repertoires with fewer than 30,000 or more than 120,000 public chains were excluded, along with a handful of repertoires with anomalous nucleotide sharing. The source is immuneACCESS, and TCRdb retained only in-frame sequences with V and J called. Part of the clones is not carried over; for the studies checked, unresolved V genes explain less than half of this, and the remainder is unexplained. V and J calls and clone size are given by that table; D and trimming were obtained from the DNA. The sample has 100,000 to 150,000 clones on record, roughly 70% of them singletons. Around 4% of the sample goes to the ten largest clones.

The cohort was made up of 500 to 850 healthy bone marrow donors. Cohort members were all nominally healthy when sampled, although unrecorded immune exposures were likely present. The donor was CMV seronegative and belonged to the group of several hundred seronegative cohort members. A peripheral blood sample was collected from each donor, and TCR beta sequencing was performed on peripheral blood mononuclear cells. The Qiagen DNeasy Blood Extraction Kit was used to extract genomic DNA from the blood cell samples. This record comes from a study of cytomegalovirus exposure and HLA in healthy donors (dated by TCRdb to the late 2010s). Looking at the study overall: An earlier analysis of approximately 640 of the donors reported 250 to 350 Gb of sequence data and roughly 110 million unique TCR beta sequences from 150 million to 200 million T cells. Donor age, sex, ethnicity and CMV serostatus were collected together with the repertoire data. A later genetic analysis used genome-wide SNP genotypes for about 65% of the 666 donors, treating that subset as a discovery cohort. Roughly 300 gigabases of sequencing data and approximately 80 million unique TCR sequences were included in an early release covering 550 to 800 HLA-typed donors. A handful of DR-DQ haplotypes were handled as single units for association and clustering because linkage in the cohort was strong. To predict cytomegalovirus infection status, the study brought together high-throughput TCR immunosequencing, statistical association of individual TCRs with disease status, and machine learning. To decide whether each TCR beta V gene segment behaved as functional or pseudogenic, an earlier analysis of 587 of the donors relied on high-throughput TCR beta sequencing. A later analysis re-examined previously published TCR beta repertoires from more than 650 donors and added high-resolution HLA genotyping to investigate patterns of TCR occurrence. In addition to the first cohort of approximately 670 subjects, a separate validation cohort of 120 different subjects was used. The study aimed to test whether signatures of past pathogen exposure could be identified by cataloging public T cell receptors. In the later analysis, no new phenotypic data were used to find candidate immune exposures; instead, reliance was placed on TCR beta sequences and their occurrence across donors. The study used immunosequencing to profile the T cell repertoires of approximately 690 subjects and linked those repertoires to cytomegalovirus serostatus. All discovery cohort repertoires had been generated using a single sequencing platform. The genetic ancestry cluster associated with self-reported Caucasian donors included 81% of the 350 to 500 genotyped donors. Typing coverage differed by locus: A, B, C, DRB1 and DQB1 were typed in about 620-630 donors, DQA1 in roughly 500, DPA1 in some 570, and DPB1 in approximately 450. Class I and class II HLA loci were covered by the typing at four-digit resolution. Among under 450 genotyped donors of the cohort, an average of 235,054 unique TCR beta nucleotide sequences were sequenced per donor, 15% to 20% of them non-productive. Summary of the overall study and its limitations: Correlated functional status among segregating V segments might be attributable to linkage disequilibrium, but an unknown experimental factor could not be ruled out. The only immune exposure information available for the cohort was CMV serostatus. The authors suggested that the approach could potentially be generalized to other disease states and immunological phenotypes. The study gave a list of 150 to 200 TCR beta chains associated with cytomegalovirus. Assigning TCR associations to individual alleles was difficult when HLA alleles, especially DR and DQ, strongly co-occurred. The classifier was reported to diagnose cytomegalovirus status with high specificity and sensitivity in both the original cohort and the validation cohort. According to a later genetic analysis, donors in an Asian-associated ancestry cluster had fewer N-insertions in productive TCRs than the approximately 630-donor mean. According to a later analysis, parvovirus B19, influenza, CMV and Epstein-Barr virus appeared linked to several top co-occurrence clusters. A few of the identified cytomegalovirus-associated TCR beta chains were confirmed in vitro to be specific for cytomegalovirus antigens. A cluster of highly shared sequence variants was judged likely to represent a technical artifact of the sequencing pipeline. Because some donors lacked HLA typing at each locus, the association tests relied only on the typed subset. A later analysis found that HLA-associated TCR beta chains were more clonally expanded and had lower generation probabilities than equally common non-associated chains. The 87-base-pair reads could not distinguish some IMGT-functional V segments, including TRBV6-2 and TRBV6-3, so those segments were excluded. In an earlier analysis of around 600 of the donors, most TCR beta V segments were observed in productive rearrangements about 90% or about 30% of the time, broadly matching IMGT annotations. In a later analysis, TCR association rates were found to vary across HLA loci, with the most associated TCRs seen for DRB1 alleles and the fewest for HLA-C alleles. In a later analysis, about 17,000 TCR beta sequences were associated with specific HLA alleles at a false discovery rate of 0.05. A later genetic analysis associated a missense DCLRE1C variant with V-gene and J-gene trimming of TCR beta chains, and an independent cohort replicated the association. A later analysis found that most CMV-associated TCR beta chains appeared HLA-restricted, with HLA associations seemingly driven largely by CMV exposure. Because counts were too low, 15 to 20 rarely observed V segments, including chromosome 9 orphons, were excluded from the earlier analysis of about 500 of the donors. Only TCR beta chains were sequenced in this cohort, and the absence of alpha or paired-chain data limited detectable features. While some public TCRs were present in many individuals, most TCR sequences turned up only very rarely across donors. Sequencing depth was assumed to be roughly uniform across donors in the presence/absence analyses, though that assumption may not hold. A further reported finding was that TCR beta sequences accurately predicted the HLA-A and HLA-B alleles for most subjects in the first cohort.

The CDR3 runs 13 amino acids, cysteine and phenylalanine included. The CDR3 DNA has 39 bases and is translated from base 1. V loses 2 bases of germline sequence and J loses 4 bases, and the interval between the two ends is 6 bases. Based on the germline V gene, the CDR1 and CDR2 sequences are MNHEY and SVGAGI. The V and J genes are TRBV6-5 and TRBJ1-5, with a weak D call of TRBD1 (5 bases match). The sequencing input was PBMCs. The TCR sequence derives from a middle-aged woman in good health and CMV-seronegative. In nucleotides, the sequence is TGTGCCAGCAGTTACAACAGGAATCAGCCCCAGCATTTT. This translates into CASSYNRNQPQHF.